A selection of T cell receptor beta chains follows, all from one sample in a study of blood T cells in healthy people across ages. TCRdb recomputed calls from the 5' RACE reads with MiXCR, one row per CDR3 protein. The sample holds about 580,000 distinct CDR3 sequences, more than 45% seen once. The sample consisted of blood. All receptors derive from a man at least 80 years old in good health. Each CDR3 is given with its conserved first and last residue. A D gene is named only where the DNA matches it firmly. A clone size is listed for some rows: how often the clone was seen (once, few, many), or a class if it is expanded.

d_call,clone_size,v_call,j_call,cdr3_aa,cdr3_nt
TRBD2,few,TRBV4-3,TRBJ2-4,CASSQDLPSGSRLAKNIQYF,TGCGCCAGCAGCCAAGATCTTCCTAGCGGGAGTCGGCTAGCCAAAAACATTCAGTACTTC
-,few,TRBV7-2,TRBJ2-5,CASSRTEYQETQYF,TGTGCCAGCAGCCGGACGGAGTACCAAGAGACCCAGTACTTC
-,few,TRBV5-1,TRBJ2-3,CASSLAGRTQGDTQYF,TGCGCCAGCAGCTTGGCAGGGCGTACTCAAGGGGATACGCAGTATTTT
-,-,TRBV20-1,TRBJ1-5,CSASGDGNQPQHF,TGCAGTGCTAGTGGGGACGGTAATCAGCCCCAGCATTTT
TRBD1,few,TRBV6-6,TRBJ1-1,CASSYPGQGNTEAFF,TGTGCCAGCAGTTACCCGGGACAGGGGAACACTGAAGCTTTCTTT
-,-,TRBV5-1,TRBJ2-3,CASGSIPGDTQYF,TGCGCCAGCGGCTCTATACCCGGAGATACGCAGTATTTT
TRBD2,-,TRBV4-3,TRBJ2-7,CASSQAPWTSGMTSYEQYF,TGCGCCAGCAGCCAAGCCCCCTGGACTAGCGGGATGACTTCCTACGAGCAGTACTTC
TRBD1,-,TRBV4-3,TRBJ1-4,CASSQENRGVEKLFF,TGCGCCAGCAGCCAAGAAAACAGGGGAGTCGAAAAACTGTTTTTT
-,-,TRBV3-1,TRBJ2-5,CASSRPAQETQYF,TGTGCCAGCAGCCGGCCGGCGCAAGAGACCCAGTACTTC
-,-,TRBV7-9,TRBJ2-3,CASSLAAESDTQYF,TGTGCCAGCAGCTTAGCTGCTGAATCAGATACGCAGTATTTT
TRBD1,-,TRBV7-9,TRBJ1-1,CASSPSQGLNTEAFF,TGTGCCAGCAGCCCCTCACAGGGGTTGAACACTGAAGCTTTCTTT
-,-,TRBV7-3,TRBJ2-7,CASSLLAAETYEQYF,TGTGCCAGCAGCTTACTCGCGGCAGAAACCTACGAGCAGTACTTC
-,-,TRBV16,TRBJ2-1,CASAPRREQFF,TGTGCCAGCGCCCCCAGGAGGGAGCAGTTCTTC
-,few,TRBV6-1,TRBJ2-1,CAYPRHCGISYNEQFF,TGTGCCTACCCCCGACACTGCGGGATCTCCTACAATGAGCAGTTCTTC
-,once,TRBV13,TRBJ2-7,CASSRLTGGDPYEQYF,TGTGCCAGCAGCCGCCTTACAGGAGGGGACCCCTACGAGCAGTACTTC
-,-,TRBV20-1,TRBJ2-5,CSARDTRGRETQYF,TGCAGTGCTAGAGATACGAGAGGGAGAGAGACCCAGTACTTC
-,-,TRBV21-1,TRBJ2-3,CAIPGQGNGGNTDTQYF,TGTGCCATTCCGGGACAGGGGAACGGGGGGAACACAGATACGCAGTATTTT
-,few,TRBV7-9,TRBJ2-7,CASSGAGPYEQYF,TGTGCCAGCAGCGGAGCGGGCCCCTACGAGCAGTACTTC
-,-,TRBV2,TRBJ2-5,CASSELLIETQYF,TGTGCCAGCAGTGAACTCTTAATTGAGACCCAGTACTTC
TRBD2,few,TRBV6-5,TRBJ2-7,CASSSKGGTSGRSYEQYF,TGTGCCAGCAGTTCCAAGGGTGGGACTAGCGGGAGGTCCTACGAGCAGTACTTC
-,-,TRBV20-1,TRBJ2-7,CSARSGSSYNEQYF,TGCAGTGCTAGATCAGGGAGCTCCTACAATGAGCAGTACTTC
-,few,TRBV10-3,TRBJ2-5,CAISEAGTQETQYF,TGTGCCATCAGTGAAGCAGGCACCCAAGAGACCCAGTACTTC
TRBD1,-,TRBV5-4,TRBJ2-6,CASSLGQGFSGANVLTF,TGTGCCAGCAGCTTAGGACAGGGCTTCTCTGGGGCCAACGTCCTGACTTTC
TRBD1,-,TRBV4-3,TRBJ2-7,CASSQGGHGDREVKQYF,TGCGCCAGCAGCCAAGGGGGGCACGGGGACAGGGAGGTGAAGCAGTACTTC
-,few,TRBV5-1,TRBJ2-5,CASSTGLLSSETQYF,TGCGCCAGCAGTACAGGGCTTCTATCCTCAGAGACCCAGTACTTC
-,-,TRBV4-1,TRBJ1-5,CASSQTGPASNQPQHF,TGCGCCAGCAGCCAGACCGGGCCGGCTAGCAATCAGCCCCAGCATTTT
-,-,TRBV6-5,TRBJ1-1,CASSYSSRGGTEAFF,TGTGCCAGCAGCTACTCGTCCCGAGGAGGCACTGAAGCTTTCTTT
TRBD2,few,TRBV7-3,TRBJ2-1,CASSSLLAAGEQFF,TGTGCCAGCAGCTCGCTACTAGCGGCGGGTGAGCAGTTCTTC
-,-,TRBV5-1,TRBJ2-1,CASSLEGPHEYNEQFF,TGCGCCAGCAGCTTGGAAGGGCCTCACGAGTACAATGAGCAGTTCTTC
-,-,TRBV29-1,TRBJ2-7,CSVEGGGAFEQYF,TGCAGCGTTGAGGGAGGGGGCGCCTTCGAGCAGTACTTC
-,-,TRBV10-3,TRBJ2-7,CAISGASLREQYF,TGTGCCATCAGTGGTGCGTCTCTGAGGGAGCAGTACTTC
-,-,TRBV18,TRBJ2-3,CASSRAAQSNTDTQYF,TGTGCCAGCTCCCGCGCGGCCCAGTCAAACACAGATACGCAGTATTTT
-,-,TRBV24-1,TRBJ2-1,CATSDPTVPEQFF,TGTGCCACCAGTGACCCGACAGTCCCTGAGCAGTTCTTC
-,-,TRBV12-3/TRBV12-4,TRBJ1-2,CASSSLGGRWTGYTF,TGTGCCAGCAGTTCCCTCGGGGGGCGTTGGACGGGCTACACCTTC
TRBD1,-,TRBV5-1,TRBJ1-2,CASSVDRVDGYTF,TGCGCCAGCAGCGTTGACAGGGTCGATGGCTACACCTTC
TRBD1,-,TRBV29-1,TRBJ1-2,CSVARDRVGGYTF,TGCAGCGTTGCACGGGACAGGGTGGGCGGCTACACCTTC
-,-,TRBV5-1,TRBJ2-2,CASSTAANTGELFF,TGCGCCAGCAGCACCGCGGCGAACACCGGGGAGCTGTTTTTT
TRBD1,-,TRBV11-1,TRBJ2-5,CASSSRQGASKETQYF,TGTGCCAGCAGCTCCCGACAGGGGGCCTCGAAAGAGACCCAGTACTTC
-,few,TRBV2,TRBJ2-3,CASSERPRTDTQYF,TGTGCCAGCAGTGAGCGGCCGCGCACAGATACGCAGTATTTT
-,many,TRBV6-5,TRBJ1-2,CASSLPDSYGYTF,TGTGCCAGCAGCCTCCCCGACAGCTATGGCTACACCTTC
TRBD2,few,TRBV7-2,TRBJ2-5,CASSYSGRGYGETQYF,TGTGCCAGCAGTTATAGCGGGAGAGGTTACGGGGAGACCCAGTACTTC
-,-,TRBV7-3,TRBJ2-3,CASSLMDGTDTQYF,TGTGCCAGCAGCTTAATGGACGGCACAGATACGCAGTATTTT
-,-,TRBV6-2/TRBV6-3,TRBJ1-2,CASSYSLGQYGYTF,TGTGCCAGCAGTTACTCGTTAGGACAGTATGGCTACACCTTC
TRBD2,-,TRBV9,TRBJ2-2,CASSGGGSPHTGELFF,TGTGCCAGCAGCGGAGGCGGGAGCCCGCACACCGGGGAGCTGTTTTTT
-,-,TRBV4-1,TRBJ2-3,CASSQVKNVGDTQYF,TGCGCCAGCAGCCAGGTTAAGAATGTCGGGGATACGCAGTATTTT
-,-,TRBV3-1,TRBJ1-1,CASSLQGYTEAFF,TGTGCCAGCAGCCTACAGGGTTACACTGAAGCTTTCTTT